This TCR beta chain was identified during a study of lymphopenia after photon versus proton radiotherapy. General study findings and limits: Oligoclonal CD8+ Temra expansion after nadir drove photon patients' diversity drop. In patients who died, overall survival fell as post-nadir TCR diversity dropped more. Proton therapy kept repertoires fairly stable, unlike photons, which gained effector/memory cells.

CDR1 is GTSNPN and CDR2 is SVGIG in the germline V gene (reference sequence). Trimming pared 1 base from V and 4 bases from J, leaving 7 bases between. This CDR3 contains 12 residues. This table comes from immunoSEQ multiplex PCR, and its TCRdb copy is limited to in-frame clones, with some not included. Of tens of thousands of clones listed, about 89% are singletons. In this sample, this clone turned up a few times. Its antigen is still unknown. The sequenced sample was peripheral blood, obtained from a patient treated with proton-based radiotherapy. This chain links TRBV30 with TRBJ1-1; the D gene is possibly TRBD1 (5 bases). The sequence was obtained from a man at least 80 years old with esophageal cancer. The CDR3: CAWSGGTTEAFF. CDR3 bases: TGTGCCTGGAGTGGGGGGACCACTGAAGCTTTCTTT.